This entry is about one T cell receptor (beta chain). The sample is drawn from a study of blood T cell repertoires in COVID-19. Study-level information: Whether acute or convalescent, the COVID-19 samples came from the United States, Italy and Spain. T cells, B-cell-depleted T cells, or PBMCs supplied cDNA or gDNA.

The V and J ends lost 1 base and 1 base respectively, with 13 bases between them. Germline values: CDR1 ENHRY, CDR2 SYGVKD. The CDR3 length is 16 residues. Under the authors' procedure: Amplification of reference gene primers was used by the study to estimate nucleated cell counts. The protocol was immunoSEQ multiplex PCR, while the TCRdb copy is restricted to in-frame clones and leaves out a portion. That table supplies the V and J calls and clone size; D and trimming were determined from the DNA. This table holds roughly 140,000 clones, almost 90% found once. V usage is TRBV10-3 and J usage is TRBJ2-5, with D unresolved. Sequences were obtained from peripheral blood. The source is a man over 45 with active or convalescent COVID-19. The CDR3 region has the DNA TGTGCCATCAGTGAGTTCCAGACACAGAGCCAAGAGACCCAGTACTTC. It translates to CAISEFQTQSQETQYF.